Presented here are 17 T cell receptor beta chains from one specimen sequenced in a study of blood T cell repertoires in COVID-19. Profiling relied on immunoSEQ multiplex PCR, and the TCRdb table lists in-frame clones only, not all of them. The sample includes 95,000 to 150,000 clones, around 70% of them seen just once. The specimen was peripheral blood. The receptors derive from a man between 60 and 75 years old with acute or convalescent COVID-19.

The V and J genes are TRBV7-9 and TRBJ1-1; the D is unclear. This CDR3 is built from 14 residues. Trimming stripped 2 bases from V and 0 bases from J, with 7 bases between. CDR1 is SEHNR, CDR2 FQNEAQ, per germline (reference sequence). CDR3 coding DNA: TGTGCCAGCAGCTTACGGAGGATGAACACTGAAGCTTTCTTT. Encoded protein: CASSLRRMNTEAFF.

The chain uses TRBV5-4 and TRBJ2-2; TRBD2 is a possible D gene (6 bases). Germline V lookup: CDR1 SGHNT, CDR2 YYREEE (reference sequence). Deletions cut 3 bases from V and 6 bases from J, with 18 bases between. The CDR3 sequence is 16 residues long. The CDR3 nucleotides read TGTGCCAGCAGCTCGACTAGGATCTCCGGTCCCGGGGAGCTGTTTTTT. As protein: CASSSTRISGPGELFF.

The chain has TRBV27 and TRBJ1-5; D gene uncertain. Germline V gives CDR1 MNHEY, CDR2 SMNVEV (reference sequence). Trimming left V 3 bases short and J 1 base short, with 7 bases between. This CDR3 contains 14 residues. The DNA of the CDR3 is TGTGCCAGCAGTTTTGGACTGAGCAATCAGCCCCAGCATTTT. It codes for CASSFGLSNQPQHF.

This chain links TRBV29-1 with TRBJ1-1; 9 nucleotides match TRBD1. The CDR3 contains 16 residues. The V gene end was trimmed by 2 bases and the J gene end by 4 bases; junction bases not matched to a gene: 11. Germline V gene sequence: CDR1 SQVTM, CDR2 ANQGSEA. The CDR3 DNA reads TGCAGCGTTGAAAAACAGGGGGCAGGGTGGAGCACTGAAGCTTTCTTT. Residues: CSVEKQGAGWSTEAFF.

V and J are TRBV7-9 and TRBJ1-1; D is possibly TRBD1 (6 bases). The CDR3 covers 13 residues. Trimming shortened V by 4 bases and J by 1 base, and 7 bases separated the two germline ends. Per the germline V gene, CDR1 is SEHNR and CDR2 is FQNEAQ (reference sequence). CDR3 sequence reads: CASSSDRNTEAFF. DNA of the CDR3: TGTGCCAGCAGCTCGGACAGGAACACTGAAGCTTTCTTT.

This clone was detected once. The chain carries TRBV5-1 and TRBJ1-6; no clear D gene. V dropped 1 base and J dropped 0 bases, with 11 bases sitting between them. The CDR3 covers 17 residues. In germline, CDR1 is SGHRS, CDR2 YFSETQ. The CDR3 sequence is CASSLMGLSSYNSPLHF. The CDR3 nucleotides are TGCGCCAGCAGCTTGATGGGCCTCAGCTCCTATAATTCACCCCTCCACTTT.

This clone appeared a few times. This sequence joins TRBV9 and TRBJ2-1; D might be TRBD1 (5 bases). The V gene's germline CDR1 is SGDLS and CDR2 YYNGEE. V lost 0 bases, J lost 9 bases, and 7 bases lay in between. The CDR3 contains 12 residues. The CDR3 loop is CASSVGGAEQFF. CDR3 coding DNA: TGTGCCAGCAGCGTAGGGGGCGCTGAGCAGTTCTTC.

This chain joins TRBV11-2 and TRBJ2-7, with 8 bases lining up with TRBD1. CDR1 is SGHAT and CDR2 is FQNNGV in the germline V gene. V gave up 0 bases and J gave up 3 bases; unmatched junction bases: 7. The CDR3 extends over 16 amino acids. The CDR3 sequence is CASSLDRWTGLYEQYF. Written as DNA, the CDR3 is TGTGCCAGCAGCTTAGATCGGTGGACAGGGCTCTACGAGCAGTACTTC.

The chain couples TRBV6-6 to TRBJ1-2, with 8 nucleotides matching TRBD1. The length of the CDR3 is 15 residues. J lost 2 bases, V lost 5 bases, and 7 bases had no gene match. Germline V CDR1 and CDR2: MNHNY, SVGAGI (reference sequence). CDR3 nucleotides: TGTGCCAGCAGTGAGAGGACAGGGCTAAACTATGGCTACACCTTC. This gives the protein CASSERTGLNYGYTF.

This clone has just one count. For the CDR3, the DNA is TGTGCCAGCTCGCGATTTAATCAGCCCCAGCATTTT. Translating gives CASSRFNQPQHF. V is TRBV18 and J is TRBJ1-5; D gene uncertain. V was shortened by 6 bases and J by 4 bases, with 7 bases between the two germline ends. From germline, CDR1 is KGHSH and CDR2 LQKENI. This CDR3 comprises 12 residues.

The chain carries TRBV7-9 and TRBJ1-6; no definite D call. V lost 5 bases and J lost 7, with 12 bases in between. CDR1 and CDR2 from the germline V gene are SEHNR and FQNEAQ (reference sequence). The CDR3 has 14 amino acids. In nucleotides, the CDR3 is TGTGCCAGCAGCCCCGCGCTACAGAATTCACCCCTCCACTTT. It translates to CASSPALQNSPLHF. Combining the CDR3 with reference TRBV7-9 and TRBJ1-6 gives the whole variable domain DTGVSQNPRHKITKRGQNVTFRCDPISEHNRLYWYRQTLGQGPEFLTYFQNEAQLEKSRLLSDRFSAERPKGSFSTLEIQRTEQGDSAMYLCASSPALQNSPLHFGNGTRLTVT.

The sample holds one count of this clone. The rearrangement links TRBV5-1 to TRBJ1-5; TRBD1 agrees at 8 bases. This CDR3 spans 14 amino acids. V trimming: 2 bases; J trimming: 7 bases; junction bases outside the gene matches: 5. Germline-derived CDR1 and CDR2 are SGHRS and YFSETQ. The chain's CDR3 is CASSLGTGGQPQHF. As DNA, the CDR3 is TGCGCCAGCAGCTTAGGGACAGGAGGACAGCCCCAGCATTTT.

The chain couples TRBV2 to TRBJ2-7, with D maybe TRBD2 (6 bases). Germline V gene lookup returns CDR1 SNHLY and CDR2 FYNNEI. Trimming took 7 bases from V and 2 from J, leaving 24 bases between them. The CDR3 is 17 amino acids. In nucleotides, the CDR3 is TGTGCCAGCACTTCCAAACCCTCGGCGGGGAGAACCTACGAGCAGTACTTC. Residues: CASTSKPSAGRTYEQYF. The full variable domain, with the rest looked up from reference TRBV2 and TRBJ2-7, is EPEVTQTPSHQVTQMGQEVILRCVPISNHLYFYWYRQILGQKVEFLVSFYNNEISEKSEIFDDQFSVERPDGSNFTLKIRSTKLEDSAMYFCASTSKPSAGRTYEQYFGPGTRLTVT.

V usage is TRBV18 and J usage is TRBJ1-1, with 7 nucleotides matching TRBD1. The CDR3 extends over 16 amino acids. V was clipped by 6 bases and J by 0 bases; unmatched bases: 10. Germline CDR1 and CDR2: KGHSH and LQKENI. CDR3: CASSHGQERLNTEAFF. The CDR3 DNA reads TGTGCCAGCTCCCACGGACAGGAAAGGCTGAACACTGAAGCTTTCTTT. Drawing the rest from reference TRBV18 and TRBJ1-1, the complete variable domain is NAGVMQNPRHLVRRRGQEARLRCSPMKGHSHVYWYRQLPEEGLKFMVYLQKENIIDESGMPKERFSAEFPKEGPSILRIQQVVRGDSAAYFCASSHGQERLNTEAFFGQGTRLTVV.

J is TRBJ2-1 and V is TRBV18, with TRBD2 identical over 15 bases. V shed 5 bases and J 7 bases; nucleotides not matched to a gene: 12. Germline CDR1 reads KGHSH; CDR2 reads LQKENI. The CDR3 length is 18 residues. CDR3 in amino acids: CASSSKRPGLAGGNEQFF. CDR3 bases: TGTGCCAGCTCATCGAAAAGACCAGGACTAGCGGGAGGGAATGAGCAGTTCTTC.

The J gene is TRBJ2-7, the V gene TRBV5-1; 9 nucleotides align to TRBD1. The CDR3 is made up of 15 amino acids. CDR1 and CDR2 from the germline V gene are SGHRS and YFSETQ. V was clipped by 4 bases and J by 0 bases; unmatched bases: 5. The DNA of the CDR3 is TGCGCCAGCAGCCCGTTGACAGGGGGCTCCTACGAGCAGTACTTC. Translation: CASSPLTGGSYEQYF.

This chain uses TRBV24-1 with TRBJ2-3; 10 bases map to TRBD1. This CDR3 spans 17 amino acids. CDR1 and CDR2 from the germline V gene are KGHDR and SFDVKD. The trim removed 5 bases at V and 0 bases at J, leaving 7 bases unmatched. CDR3 nucleotides: TGTGCCACCAGTGGAGGGACAGGGGACTTTAGCACAGATACGCAGTATTTT. It specifies CATSGGTGDFSTDTQYF.